This entry lists 28 T cell receptor beta chains sequenced from one sample in a study of Tregs in tolerant kidney transplant recipients. Profiling relied on immunoSEQ multiplex PCR, and the TCRdb table lists in-frame clones only, not all of them. Of about 56,000 clones in the sample, around four fifths were seen once. The sample comprised CD4+ T cells from blood. The receptor set was obtained from a human donor in good health.

The J gene is TRBJ2-7, the V gene TRBV6-1, with D possibly matching TRBD2 (5 bases). Germline-derived CDR1 and CDR2 are MNHNS and SASEGT. V was pared by 6 bases and J by 3 bases, with 15 bases between. The CDR3 spans 14 residues. The CDR3: CASRGGQVSYEQYF. The CDR3 coding sequence is TGTGCCAGCAGGGGCGGGCAGGTGAGCTACGAGCAGTACTTC.

The V and J genes are TRBV5-1 and TRBJ2-5; 7 nucleotides align to TRBD2. J gave up 5 bases and V 2 bases, and 6 bases lay outside the gene matches. Germline CDR1 reads SGHRS; CDR2 reads YFSETQ. The CDR3 has 14 residues. The CDR3 nucleotides are TGCGCCAGCAGCTTCTCCGGGACTACTGAGACCCAGTACTTC. Translated, it gives CASSFSGTTETQYF.

This chain uses TRBV19 with TRBJ2-5; tentative D call: TRBD1 (5 bases). CDR3 length: 13 residues. Germline V gives CDR1 LNHDA, CDR2 SQIVND (reference sequence). The V end lost 8 bases, the J end lost 2 bases, and 12 bases lay between the germline ends. CDR3 in amino acids: CASAVDRQETQYF. The CDR3 nucleotides read TGTGCCAGTGCGGTAGACAGACAAGAGACCCAGTACTTC.

The CDR3 spells CASSLAAGGQGWMNTEAFF. CDR3 in DNA: TGTGCCAGCTCACTGGCGGCCGGGGGACAGGGGTGGATGAACACTGAAGCTTTCTTT. V usage is TRBV18 and J usage is TRBJ1-1; TRBD1 aligns across 10 bases. This CDR3 has 19 amino acids. V trimming: 4 bases; J trimming: 0 bases; junction bases outside the gene matches: 14. In germline, CDR1 is KGHSH, CDR2 LQKENI.

This clone was observed a single time. The genes are TRBV21-1 and TRBJ1-1. TRBV21-1 is described as a pseudogene. There are 14 residues in the CDR3. The CDR3 reads CASSINGVGSEAFF. The DNA of the CDR3 is TGTGCCAGCAGCATAAACGGAGTGGGGAGTGAAGCTTTCTTT.

This clone was observed a handful of times. The rearrangement uses TRBV5-1 and TRBJ1-1, with 8 bases fitting TRBD1. CDR1 is SGHRS and CDR2 is YFSETQ in the germline V gene. The V segment lost 3 bases and the J segment 1 base; nucleotides outside the gene matches: 11. This CDR3 comprises 17 residues. This CDR3 is CASSSKTGGLGNTEAFF. The DNA of the CDR3 is TGCGCCAGCAGCTCGAAAACAGGGGGTCTAGGGAACACTGAAGCTTTCTTT.

The rearrangement uses TRBV5-4 and TRBJ2-3; perhaps TRBD2 as D (5 bases). V was shortened by 4 bases and J by 3 bases, with 12 bases between the two germline ends. The CDR3 sequence is 14 residues long. CDR1 is SGHNT, CDR2 YYREEE, per germline (reference sequence). The CDR3 DNA sequence: TGTGCCAGCAGCCCCGATCGGGGAACAGATACGCAGTATTTT. This codes for CASSPDRGTDTQYF.

The V and J genes are TRBV5-1 and TRBJ2-3; no reliable D call. CDR3 size: 11 residues. The V end was cut by 2 bases, the J end by 3 bases, with 1 base between. Germline V gene lookup returns CDR1 SGHRS and CDR2 YFSETQ. Written as DNA, the CDR3 is TGCGCCAGCAGCTTTACAGATACGCAGTATTTT. It translates to CASSFTDTQYF.

This clone occurred once. The chain has TRBV19 and TRBJ2-1, with 7 bases identical to TRBD1. Germline V gives CDR1 LNHDA, CDR2 SQIVND (reference sequence). V shed 6 bases, J shed 0 bases, and the junction held 5 bases outside the gene matches. This CDR3 comprises 15 residues. The CDR3 loop reads CASSLDRSSYNEQFF. In DNA form, the CDR3 reads TGTGCCAGTAGCTTGGACAGGAGCTCCTACAATGAGCAGTTCTTC.

The V gene is TRBV25-1, the J gene TRBJ2-7; 9 nucleotides align to TRBD2. There are 16 residues in the CDR3. The trim removed 4 bases at V and 1 base at J, leaving 8 bases unmatched. Germline loops: CDR1 MGHDK, CDR2 SYGVNS. Here the CDR3 reads CASSGTERGASYEQYF. The DNA for the CDR3 is TGTGCCAGCAGTGGAACAGAGCGGGGGGCTTCCTACGAGCAGTACTTC.

The genes are TRBV21-1 and TRBJ2-3; TRBD2 was called by the table and not checked on the DNA. TRBV21-1 is labeled a pseudogene. This CDR3 is built from 18 residues. CDR3 in amino acids: CASLAGTSGSPGTDTQYF. The CDR3 DNA sequence: TGTGCCAGCCTTGCCGGGACTAGCGGTTCCCCGGGCACAGATACGCAGTATTTT.

The chain joins TRBV25-1 to TRBJ2-1; D unclear. Germline lookup yields CDR1 MGHDK and CDR2 SYGVNS. The V end lost 6 bases, the J end lost 4 bases, and 19 bases lay between the germline ends. The CDR3 covers 16 residues. CDR3 bases: TGTGCCAGCAGCACCCCGGGCCCGCCGTATTACAATGAGCAGTTCTTC. This codes for CASSTPGPPYYNEQFF. Full variable domain (remainder filled in from reference TRBV25-1 and TRBJ2-1): EADIYQTPRYLVIGTGKKITLECSQTMGHDKMYWYQQDPGMELHLIHYSYGVNSTEKGDLSSESTVSRIRTEHFPLTLESARPSHTSQYLCASSTPGPPYYNEQFFGPGTRLTVL.

This chain connects TRBV10-3 to TRBJ2-2, with 8 bases fitting TRBD2. Germline-derived CDR1 and CDR2 are ENHRY and SYGVKD. The CDR3 spans 14 residues. The junction had 4 bases not matched to a gene; V was cut back by 6 bases and J by 4 bases. The chain's CDR3 is CAIRSAGGTGELFF. CDR3 sequence (DNA): TGTGCCATCAGGTCGGCGGGGGGCACCGGGGAGCTGTTTTTT.

CDR3 loop: CASSVGARGYEQYF. CDR3 nucleotide sequence: TGTGCCAGCAGCGTAGGGGCGCGGGGTTACGAGCAGTACTTC. V gene TRBV7-2 combines with J gene TRBJ2-7, with D maybe TRBD2 (6 bases). Trimming left V 5 bases short and J 4 bases short, with 15 bases between. Germline lookup yields CDR1 SGHTA and CDR2 FQGNSA. The CDR3 contains 14 residues. The full variable domain, with the rest looked up from reference TRBV7-2 and TRBJ2-7, is GAGVSQSPSNKVTEKGKDVELRCDPISGHTALYWYRQSLGQGLEFLIYFQGNSAPDKSGLPSDRFSAERTGGSVSTLTIQRTQQEDSAVYLCASSVGARGYEQYFGPGTRLTVT.

This clone was seen only a few times. The chain uses TRBV7-9 and TRBJ2-7, with D possibly being TRBD1 or TRBD2 (5 bases each). Germline loops: CDR1 SEHNR, CDR2 FQNEAQ (reference sequence). V was clipped by 5 bases and J by 2 bases, with 22 bases between them. The CDR3 has 17 residues. The CDR3 nucleotides read TGTGCCAGCAGCGCACCGTCCGGGGACGTGGCCCCCTACGAGCAGTACTTC. It encodes CASSAPSGDVAPYEQYF.

The chain links TRBV2 to TRBJ2-3, with D possibly called TRBD1 or TRBD2 (5 bases each). The germline gives CDR1 SNHLY, CDR2 FYNNEI. The CDR3 covers 15 residues. Trimming stripped 5 bases from V and 4 bases from J, with 16 bases between. The CDR3 DNA sequence: TGTGCCAGCAGTAGGGACCTAGGGACGGCAGATACGCAGTATTTT. It encodes CASSRDLGTADTQYF.

The CDR3 DNA reads as TGTGCCAGCAGCACCGCACTAGCGGGAGTCCACGAGCAGTACTTC. It is translated as CASSTALAGVHEQYF. The gene calls are TRBV9 and TRBJ2-7; TRBD2 agrees at 11 bases. Germline V gene data show CDR1 as SGDLS and CDR2 as YYNGEE. With 4 bases clipped from V and 5 bases from J, the junction kept 8 bases outside the gene matches. CDR3 length equals 15 residues.

This clone occurred once. J is TRBJ2-1 and V is TRBV29-1; D remains unclear. The CDR3 has 11 amino acids. Trimming stripped 4 bases from V and 3 bases from J, with 4 bases between. Looked up from germline, CDR1 is SQVTM and CDR2 is ANQGSEA. The CDR3 DNA follows: TGCAGCGTTGTGCTCTACAATGAGCAGTTCTTC. As protein: CSVVLYNEQFF.

The rearrangement joins TRBV6-5 to TRBJ1-1, with D unresolved. Looked up from germline, CDR1 is MNHEY and CDR2 is SVGAGI. The CDR3 runs 11 residues. Trimming cost V 11 bases and J 5 bases, with 12 bases left between them. As DNA, the CDR3 is TGTGCCGCCAGCAGCCGGACTGAAGCTTTCTTT. It is translated as CAASSRTEAFF.

The J gene is TRBJ2-7, the V gene TRBV14; D not resolved. The V gene lost 4 bases and the J gene lost 3 bases, with 13 bases spanning the gap. This CDR3 is built from 14 residues. Germline V gene sequence: CDR1 SGHDN, CDR2 FVKESK. DNA of the CDR3: TGTGCCAGCAGCCTCGGCCTGGGTTTCTACGAGCAGTACTTC. This gives the protein CASSLGLGFYEQYF.

The chain joins TRBV7-2 to TRBJ2-5, with 11 bases that match TRBD1. Per the germline V gene, CDR1 is SGHTA and CDR2 is FQGNSA. V lost 1 base and J lost 5; bases outside the gene matches: 3. The CDR3 sequence is 15 residues long. CDR3 region: CASSLGTGGWETQYF. The CDR3 bases are TGTGCCAGCAGCTTAGGGACAGGGGGCTGGGAGACCCAGTACTTC. The variable domain in full, with the rest retrieved from reference TRBV7-2 and TRBJ2-5, is GAGVSQSPSNKVTEKGKDVELRCDPISGHTALYWYRQSLGQGLEFLIYFQGNSAPDKSGLPSDRFSAERTGGSVSTLTIQRTQQEDSAVYLCASSLGTGGWETQYFGPGTRLLVL.

This chain uses TRBV2 with TRBJ2-5; weak D call: TRBD1 (6 bases). The CDR3 is 15 residues long. V lost 7 bases to trimming and J lost 4 bases, with 19 bases between them. Germline V gene sequence: CDR1 SNHLY, CDR2 FYNNEI. The CDR3 here is CASNLQGSNGETQYF. CDR3 in DNA: TGTGCCAGCAATCTCCAGGGGTCTAATGGAGAGACCCAGTACTTC.

The J gene is TRBJ2-7, the V gene TRBV7-3; the D gene could be TRBD1 or TRBD2 (5 bases each). Germline V gives CDR1 SGHTA, CDR2 FQGTGA. The V gene lost 0 bases and the J gene lost 7 bases, with 10 bases spanning the gap. The length of the CDR3 is 13 residues. Written as DNA, the CDR3 is TGTGCCAGCAGCTTAACGTGGGACGGGGAGCAGTACTTC. Its protein is CASSLTWDGEQYF.

This chain uses TRBV11-2 with TRBJ2-3, with D perhaps TRBD2 (6 bases). Germline V gives CDR1 SGHAT, CDR2 FQNNGV. This CDR3 comprises 16 residues. V dropped 4 bases and J dropped 8 bases, with 22 bases sitting between them. The CDR3 nucleotides read TGTGCCAGCAGCTCCCTACGGGGGTTTAAGATCGGTACGCAGTATTTT. This codes for CASSSLRGFKIGTQYF.

The V gene is TRBV6-5, the J gene TRBJ1-3; D unclear. The CDR3 is 14 residues long. V was cut by 6 bases and J by 0 bases, with 9 bases left in between. Germline V gives CDR1 MNHEY, CDR2 SVGAGI. The CDR3, as DNA: TGTGCCAGCAGAGAGACACGCTCTGGAAACACCATATATTTT. This gives the protein CASRETRSGNTIYF.

There are a few counts of this clone. The chain recombines TRBV15 with TRBJ1-1; no clear D gene. Germline V CDR1 and CDR2: LNHNV, YYDKDF (reference sequence). The germline V and J ends were trimmed by 1 base and 4 bases, with 7 bases remaining between them. The CDR3 runs to 13 residues. The CDR3 here is CATSRGAFTEAFF. In DNA form, the CDR3 reads TGTGCCACCAGCAGAGGGGCGTTCACTGAAGCTTTCTTT.

The CDR3 DNA sequence: TGTGCCAGCAGCTTAGGGGGCGGGCAGGGGTATGGCTACACCTTC. Protein: CASSLGGGQGYGYTF. The chain combines TRBV7-2 with TRBJ1-2, with a tentative D call TRBD1 (6 bases). Trimming removed 1 base from V and 5 bases from J, with 14 bases in between. The CDR3 has 15 residues. Germline V CDR1 and CDR2: SGHTA, FQGNSA.

The chain employs TRBV5-6 and TRBJ2-3, with a possible D match to TRBD1 (6 bases). CDR1 SGHDT and CDR2 YYEEEE come from the germline V gene. Trimming took off 3 bases at V and 4 bases at J, with 15 bases between the two ends. The length of the CDR3 is 15 residues. Here the CDR3 reads CASSSENRAADTQYF. In nucleotides, the CDR3 is TGTGCCAGCAGCTCGGAAAACAGGGCAGCAGATACGCAGTATTTT.